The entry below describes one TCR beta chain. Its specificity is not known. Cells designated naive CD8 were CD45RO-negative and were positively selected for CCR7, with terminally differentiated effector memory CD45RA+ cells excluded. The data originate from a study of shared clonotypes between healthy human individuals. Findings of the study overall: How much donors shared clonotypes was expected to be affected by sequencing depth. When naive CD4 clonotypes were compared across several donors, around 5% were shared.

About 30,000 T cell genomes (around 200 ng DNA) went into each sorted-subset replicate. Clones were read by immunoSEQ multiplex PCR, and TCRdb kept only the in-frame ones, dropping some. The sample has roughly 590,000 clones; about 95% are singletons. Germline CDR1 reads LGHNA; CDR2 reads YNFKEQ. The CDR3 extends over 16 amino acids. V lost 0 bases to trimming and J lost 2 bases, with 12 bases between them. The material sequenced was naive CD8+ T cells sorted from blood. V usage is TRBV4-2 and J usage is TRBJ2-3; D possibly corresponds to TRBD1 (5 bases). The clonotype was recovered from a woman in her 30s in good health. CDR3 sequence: CASSQESQGFTDTQYF. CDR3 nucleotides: TGTGCCAGCAGCCAAGAATCCCAGGGATTCACAGATACGCAGTATTTT.